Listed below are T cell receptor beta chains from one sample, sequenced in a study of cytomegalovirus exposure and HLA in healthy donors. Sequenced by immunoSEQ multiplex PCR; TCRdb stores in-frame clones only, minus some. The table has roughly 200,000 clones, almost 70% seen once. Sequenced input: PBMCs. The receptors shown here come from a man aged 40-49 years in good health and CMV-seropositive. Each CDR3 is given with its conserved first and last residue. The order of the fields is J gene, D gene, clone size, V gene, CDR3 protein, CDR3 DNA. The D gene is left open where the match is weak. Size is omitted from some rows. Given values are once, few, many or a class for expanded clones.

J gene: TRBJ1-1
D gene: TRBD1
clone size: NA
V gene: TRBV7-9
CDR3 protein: CASSSDRANTEAFF
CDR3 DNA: TGTGCCAGCAGCTCCGACAGGGCCAACACTGAAGCTTTCTTT

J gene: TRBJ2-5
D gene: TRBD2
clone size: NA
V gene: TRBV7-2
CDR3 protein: CASSPGTSGGARQETQYF
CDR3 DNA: TGTGCCAGCAGCCCCGGGACTAGCGGGGGGGCTCGGCAAGAGACCCAGTACTTC

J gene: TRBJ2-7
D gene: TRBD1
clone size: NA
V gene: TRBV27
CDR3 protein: CASSSGGTGSYEQYF
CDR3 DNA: TGTGCCAGCAGCAGTGGCGGGACAGGTTCCTACGAGCAGTACTTC

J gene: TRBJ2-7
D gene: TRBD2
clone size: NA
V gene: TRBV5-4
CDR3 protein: CASSLAQRGGYEQYF
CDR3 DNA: TGTGCCAGCAGCTTGGCACAGCGGGGGGGCTACGAGCAGTACTTC

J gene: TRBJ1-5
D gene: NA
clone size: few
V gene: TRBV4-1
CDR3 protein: CASSQGSWQPQHF
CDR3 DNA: TGCGCCAGCAGCCAAGGAAGCTGGCAGCCCCAGCATTTT

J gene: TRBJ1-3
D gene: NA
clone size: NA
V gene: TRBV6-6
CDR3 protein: CASSYSGRLSGNTIYF
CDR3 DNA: TGTGCCAGCAGTTACTCCGGCAGACTCTCTGGAAACACCATATATTTT

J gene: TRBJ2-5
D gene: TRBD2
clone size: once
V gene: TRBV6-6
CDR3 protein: CASSGGRAKRETQYF
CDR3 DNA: TGTGCCAGCAGTGGGGGGAGGGCAAAACGGGAGACCCAGTACTTC

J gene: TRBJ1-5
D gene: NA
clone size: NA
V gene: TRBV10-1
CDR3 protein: CAGQPQHF
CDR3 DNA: TGCGCCGGCCAGCCCCAGCATTTT

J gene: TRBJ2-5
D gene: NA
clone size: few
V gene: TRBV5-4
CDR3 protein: CASSFGSAGQETQYF
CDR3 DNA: TGTGCCAGCAGCTTTGGGTCGGCGGGCCAAGAGACCCAGTACTTC

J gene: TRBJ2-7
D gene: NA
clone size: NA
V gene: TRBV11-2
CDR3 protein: CASTYRDGYEQYF
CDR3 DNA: TGTGCCAGCACCTACAGGGACGGCTACGAGCAGTACTTC

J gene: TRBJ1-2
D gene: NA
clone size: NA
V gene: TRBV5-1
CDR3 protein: CASSPEGGGYTF
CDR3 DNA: TGCGCCAGCAGCCCCGAAGGGGGTGGCTACACCTTC

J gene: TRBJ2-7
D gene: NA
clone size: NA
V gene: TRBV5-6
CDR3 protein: CASSERGRGSYEQYF
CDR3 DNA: TGTGCCAGCAGCGAACGCGGTAGGGGTTCCTACGAGCAGTACTTC

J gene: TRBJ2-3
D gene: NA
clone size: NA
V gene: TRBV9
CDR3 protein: CASSVGQRFTDTQYF
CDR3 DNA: TGTGCCAGCAGCGTAGGCCAGCGGTTCACAGATACGCAGTATTTT

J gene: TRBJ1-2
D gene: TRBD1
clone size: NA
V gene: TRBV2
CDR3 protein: CASGGTGEVSGYTF
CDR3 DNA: TGTGCCAGCGGCGGAACAGGGGAGGTGTCTGGCTACACCTTC

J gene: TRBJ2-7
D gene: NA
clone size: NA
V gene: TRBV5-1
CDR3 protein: CASSLDSQPTYEQYF
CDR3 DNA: TGCGCCAGCAGCTTGGACAGCCAGCCCACCTACGAGCAGTACTTC

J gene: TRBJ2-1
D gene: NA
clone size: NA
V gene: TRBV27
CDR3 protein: CASSFPGGSGTYNEQFF
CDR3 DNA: TGTGCCAGCAGTTTCCCAGGGGGTAGCGGCACCTACAATGAGCAGTTCTTC

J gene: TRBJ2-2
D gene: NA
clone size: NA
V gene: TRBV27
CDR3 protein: CASSISTGELFF
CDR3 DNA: TGTGCCAGCAGTATCTCCACCGGGGAGCTGTTTTTT

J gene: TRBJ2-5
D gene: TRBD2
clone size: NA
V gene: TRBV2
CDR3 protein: CASSEGLAGGDQETQYF
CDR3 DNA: TGTGCCAGCAGTGAGGGGCTAGCGGGGGGCGACCAAGAGACCCAGTACTTC

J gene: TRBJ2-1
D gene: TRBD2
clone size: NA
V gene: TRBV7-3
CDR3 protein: CASSPSLTSQSYNEQFF
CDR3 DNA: TGTGCCAGCAGCCCCTCCCTGACTAGCCAGAGCTACAATGAGCAGTTCTTC

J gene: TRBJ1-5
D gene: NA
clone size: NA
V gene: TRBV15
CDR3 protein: CATSRDQGSQPQHF
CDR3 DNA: TGTGCCACCAGCAGAGATCAGGGCAGCCAGCCCCAGCATTTT

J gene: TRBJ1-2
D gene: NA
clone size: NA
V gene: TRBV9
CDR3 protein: CASSDRYRGGYTF
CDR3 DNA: TGTGCCAGCAGCGACAGGTACCGCGGAGGCTACACCTTC

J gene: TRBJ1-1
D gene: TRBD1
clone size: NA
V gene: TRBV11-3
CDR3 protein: CASSPGQGTAFF
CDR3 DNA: TGTGCCAGCAGCCCGGGACAGGGGACAGCTTTCTTT

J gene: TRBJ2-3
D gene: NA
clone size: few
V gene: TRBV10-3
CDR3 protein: CAISLGGPDTQYF
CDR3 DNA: TGTGCCATCAGTCTGGGAGGTCCAGATACGCAGTATTTT

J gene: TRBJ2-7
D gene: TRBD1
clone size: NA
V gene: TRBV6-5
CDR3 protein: CASSYSGTGMDEQYF
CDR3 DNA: TGTGCCAGCAGTTACTCGGGGACAGGGATGGACGAGCAGTACTTC

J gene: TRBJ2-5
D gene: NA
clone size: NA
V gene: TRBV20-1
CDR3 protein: CSAYLQETQYF
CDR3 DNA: TGCAGTGCCTACCTCCAAGAGACCCAGTACTTC

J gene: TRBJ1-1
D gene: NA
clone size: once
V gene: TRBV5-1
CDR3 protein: CASELGGRGTEAFF
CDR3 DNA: TGCGCCAGCGAGTTGGGGGGTAGGGGCACTGAAGCTTTCTTT

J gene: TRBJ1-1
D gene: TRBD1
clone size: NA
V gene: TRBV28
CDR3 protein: CASLSRRGQQSEAFF
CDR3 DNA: TGTGCCAGCCTCTCCCGCCGGGGACAGCAATCTGAAGCTTTCTTT

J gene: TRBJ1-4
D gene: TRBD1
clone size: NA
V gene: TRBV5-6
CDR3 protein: CASSWDRNNEKLFF
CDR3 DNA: TGTGCCAGCAGCTGGGACAGGAATAATGAAAAACTGTTTTTT